The 15 T cell receptor beta chains below come from one sample, sequenced in a study of control samples from healthy donors and cancer patients. Here immunoSEQ multiplex PCR was the method, and the copy in TCRdb shows in-frame clones only, minus some. The sample lists about 57,000 clones, around 90% occurring once. Sample: PBMCs. The source of these receptors is a man aged 30-40 years with colorectal cancer.

The chain uses TRBV9 and TRBJ2-3, with TRBD2 as a possible D gene (5 bases). The CDR3 loop spans 16 amino acids. CDR1 SGDLS and CDR2 YYNGEE come from the germline V gene. V lost 5 bases to trimming and J lost 2 bases, with 18 bases between them. CDR3 protein: CASSPGELFNTDTQYF. In DNA form, the CDR3 reads TGTGCCAGCAGTCCCGGGGAGCTCTTTAACACAGATACGCAGTATTTT.

The V call is TRBV24-1, the J call TRBJ1-2; 8 bases are a match to TRBD1. V lost 5 bases to trimming and J lost 2 bases; unmatched junction nucleotides: 3. CDR3 size: 14 residues. Per the germline V gene, CDR1 is KGHDR and CDR2 is SFDVKD. CDR3 nucleotide sequence: TGTGCCACCAGTGGCCCAGGGGGCAACTATGGCTACACCTTC. As protein: CATSGPGGNYGYTF.

This chain links TRBV2 with TRBJ2-6; 10 bases fit TRBD1. The V segment lost 5 bases and the J segment 3 bases; nucleotides outside the gene matches: 4. Germline-derived CDR1 and CDR2 are SNHLY and FYNNEI. The CDR3 has 16 residues. CDR3 sequence (DNA): TGTGCCAGCAGTACCGGGACAGGGGTTGGGGCCAACGTCCTGACTTTC. Protein sequence: CASSTGTGVGANVLTF.

This sequence joins TRBV25-1 and TRBJ1-2; 8 positions match TRBD1. The germline gives CDR1 MGHDK, CDR2 SYGVNS. The V segment lost 6 bases and the J segment 3 bases; nucleotides outside the gene matches: 12. This CDR3 contains 16 residues. The CDR3 bases are TGTGCCAGCAGGGGGAGACAGGGGAAATCCCACTATGGCTACACCTTC. Encoded protein: CASRGRQGKSHYGYTF.

This rearrangement joins TRBV6-6 to TRBJ2-3; D gene unclear. This CDR3 is 14 amino acids long. V lost 5 bases to trimming and J lost 1 base, with 10 bases between them. Germline V gene lookup returns CDR1 MNHNY and CDR2 SVGAGI (reference sequence). CDR3 region: CASSIREGTDTQYF. CDR3 nucleotides: TGTGCCAGCAGTATCCGTGAGGGCACAGATACGCAGTATTTT.

This clone appeared a few times. V and J are TRBV20-1 and TRBJ2-1; D might be TRBD2 (5 bases). Germline CDR1 DFQATT, CDR2 SNEGSKA (reference sequence). The V gene lost 6 bases and the J gene lost 9 bases, with 12 bases spanning the gap. The CDR3 runs 11 residues. The CDR3 sequence: CSAPRGVEQFF. DNA of the CDR3: TGCAGTGCCCCACGGGGAGTTGAGCAGTTCTTC.

This rearrangement joins TRBV6-6 to TRBJ1-2; 8 nucleotides match TRBD1. CDR3 size: 15 residues. Germline V lookup: CDR1 MNHNY, CDR2 SVGAGI (reference sequence). The V segment lost 2 bases and the J segment 7 bases; nucleotides outside the gene matches: 9. In DNA form, the CDR3 reads TGTGCCAGCAGTTACCCCAGGGGGCGGGATTTTGGCTACACCTTC. Its translation: CASSYPRGRDFGYTF.

The gene calls are TRBV12-3 or TRBV12-4 and TRBJ2-3; tentatively, D is TRBD1 or TRBD2 (5 bases each). The length of the CDR3 is 13 residues. The V and J ends lost 6 bases and 6 bases respectively, with 13 bases between them. As DNA, the CDR3 is TGTGCCAGCAGACCCATGGGGACGGATACGCAGTATTTT. Translating gives CASRPMGTDTQYF.

The chain combines TRBV4-1 with TRBJ2-7; no clear D. The CDR3 covers 15 residues. Trimming pared 0 bases from V and 0 bases from J, leaving 9 bases between. Germline V gene lookup returns CDR1 MGHRA and CDR2 YSYEKL. The CDR3 reads CASSQEWKRSYEQYF. CDR3 DNA sequence: TGCGCCAGCAGCCAAGAATGGAAGCGCTCCTACGAGCAGTACTTC.

The chain has TRBV6-6 and TRBJ1-5; D gene ambiguous. Germline loops: CDR1 MNHNY, CDR2 SVGAGI (reference sequence). The CDR3 consists of 15 residues. Trimming shortened V by 2 bases and J by 1 base, and 9 bases separated the two germline ends. DNA for the CDR3: TGTGCCAGCAGTTACGGAGGGCTAAGCAATCAGCCCCAGCATTTT. It codes for CASSYGGLSNQPQHF.

With regard to this clone: The sample contains more than one DNA sequence encoding this CDR3. The chain recombines TRBV19 with TRBJ2-1; D is perhaps TRBD2 (7 bases). V dropped 3 bases and J dropped 3 bases, with 9 bases sitting between them. Germline lookup yields CDR1 LNHDA and CDR2 SQIVND (reference sequence). There are 14 residues in the CDR3. The DNA of the CDR3 is TGTGCCAGTAGTATCGGGGGGCTCTACAATGAGCAGTTCTTC. This translates into CASSIGGLYNEQFF.

The J gene is TRBJ2-3, the V gene TRBV5-6; D is perhaps TRBD1 (5 bases). Germline V gives CDR1 SGHDT, CDR2 YYEEEE. Trimming cost V 2 bases and J 1 base, with 8 bases left between them. The CDR3 extends over 14 amino acids. The CDR3 protein is CASSLGRGTDTQYF. CDR3 coding DNA: TGTGCCAGCAGCTTAGGCAGGGGCACAGATACGCAGTATTTT.

This sequence joins TRBV10-1 and TRBJ2-7; 9 bases are shared with TRBD1. The CDR3 length is 13 residues. Germline V gene sequence: CDR1 WNHNN, CDR2 SYGVQD (reference sequence). Losses at the gene ends were 6 bases for V and 3 bases for J; bases not matched to a gene: 3. The CDR3 DNA is TGCGCCAGCAGACGGGACAGGGTCTACGAGCAGTACTTC. Residues: CASRRDRVYEQYF.

The CDR3, as DNA: TGTGCCAGTAGTATCCGGGGGGGGGCTAGCACAGATACGCAGTATTTT. It is translated as CASSIRGGASTDTQYF. The rearrangement links TRBV19 to TRBJ2-3; 8 bases are a match to TRBD2. CDR3 length: 16 residues. CDR1 and CDR2 (germline): LNHDA, SQIVND (reference sequence). The junction had 5 bases not matched to a gene; V was cut back by 3 bases and J by 0 bases.

This clone was seen just once. The chain employs TRBV6-5 and TRBJ1-2; D not resolved. Deletions cut 6 bases from V and 5 bases from J, with 7 bases between. Germline V lookup: CDR1 MNHEY, CDR2 SVGAGI. The CDR3 spans 11 residues. The CDR3 coding sequence is TGTGCCAGCAGCAATAATTATGGCTACACCTTC. Amino acid sequence: CASSNNYGYTF.